One and the same sample provided the 24 T cell receptor beta chains below, sequenced in a study of cytotoxic CD8 clonotypes in ibrutinib-treated CLL. Measured with immunoSEQ multiplex PCR; TCRdb has only the in-frame clones, and not every one. The sample includes about 50,000 clones, roughly 70% seen only once; the top ten take 43%. Here the sequenced sample was PBMCs, taken after 12 months of ibrutinib treatment. These receptors were obtained from a human donor with chronic lymphocytic leukemia.

In this sample, this clone turned up many times. In the same sample, other DNA sequences code for this CDR3. Here the CDR3 DNA reads TGTGCCAGTAGTATTTCGGTCTATGGCTACACCTTC. Protein sequence: CASSISVYGYTF. V gene TRBV19 combines with J gene TRBJ1-2; D unresolved. The germline V gene encodes CDR1 LNHDA and CDR2 SQIVND (reference sequence). This CDR3 comprises 12 residues. The V end was cut by 3 bases, the J end by 4 bases, with 6 bases between.

This chain uses TRBV19 with TRBJ2-3, with D tentatively TRBD2 (6 bases). V was pared by 7 bases and J by 2 bases, with 19 bases between. Germline-derived CDR1 and CDR2 are LNHDA and SQIVND (reference sequence). This CDR3 spans 16 amino acids. This CDR3 is CASNARPGLTTDTQYF. CDR3 DNA sequence: TGTGCCAGTAACGCCAGGCCGGGACTTACCACAGATACGCAGTATTTT.

This clone was detected only a few times. The J gene is TRBJ2-2, the V gene TRBV19; D gene ambiguous. Trimming shortened V by 4 bases and J by 5 bases, and 8 bases separated the two germline ends. The CDR3 sequence is 13 residues long. Germline loops: CDR1 LNHDA, CDR2 SQIVND (reference sequence). The CDR3 reads CASSRYRTGELFF. CDR3 nucleotide sequence: TGTGCCAGTAGTAGATACAGAACCGGGGAGCTGTTTTTT. The whole variable domain, filled in from reference TRBV19 and TRBJ2-2, reads DGGITQSPKYLFRKEGQNVTLSCEQNLNHDAMYWYRQDPGQGLRLIYYSQIVNDFQKGDIAEGYSVSREKKESFPLTVTSAQKNPTAFYLCASSRYRTGELFFGEGSRLTVL.

DNA for the CDR3: TGTGCCAGCAGCTTGGGGGGGCCTAGCGGGAACGTAGATACGCAGTATTTT. Translation gives CASSLGGPSGNVDTQYF. The chain recombines TRBV5-4 with TRBJ2-3, with TRBD2 identical over 9 bases. The CDR3 extends over 17 amino acids. The ends lost 0 bases at V and 5 bases at J; junction bases unmatched: 10. CDR1 SGHNT and CDR2 YYREEE come from the germline V gene (reference sequence). Complete variable domain (other parts from reference TRBV5-4 and TRBJ2-3): ETGVTQSPTHLIKTRGQQVTLRCSSQSGHNTVSWYQQALGQGPQFIFQYYREEENGRGNFPPRFSGLQFPNYSSELNVNALELDDSALYLCASSLGGPSGNVDTQYFGPGTRLTVL.

The table lists this clone with a count of one. The CDR3 DNA is TGTGCCAGCAGCTTAGGGCCAGGGGGCGCTGTAGTCGGTGAGCAGTTCTTC. It yields the protein CASSLGPGGAVVGEQFF. The chain couples TRBV11-2 to TRBJ2-1; 8 positions agree with TRBD1. Trimming took 1 base from V and 9 from J; bases not matched to a gene: 14. CDR3 length equals 17 residues. The germline CDR1 and CDR2 sequences are SGHAT and FQNNGV.

J is TRBJ1-4 and V is TRBV6-5; the D is unclear. V lost 6 bases, J lost 5 bases, and 10 bases lay in between. Germline V gene data show CDR1 as MNHEY and CDR2 as SVGAGI. This CDR3 contains 13 residues. The CDR3 sequence: CASRTRRNEKLFF. CDR3 bases: TGTGCCAGCAGGACACGGAGAAATGAAAAACTGTTTTTT.

In this sample, this clone turned up a few times. V is TRBV9 and J is TRBJ1-5; no definite D call. Per germline, CDR1 SGDLS and CDR2 YYNGEE. V lost 0 bases and J 0 bases, leaving 7 bases between the germline ends. CDR3 length equals 15 residues. CDR3 DNA sequence: TGTGCCAGCAGCGTAGACGGAAATAGCAATCAGCCCCAGCATTTT. Translated: CASSVDGNSNQPQHF.

The chain's CDR3 is CASSPSSGTFTDTQYF. Written as DNA, the CDR3 is TGTGCCAGCAGCCCATCTAGCGGTACATTCACAGATACGCAGTATTTT. The rearrangement links TRBV5-4 to TRBJ2-3, with TRBD2 matching 7 bases. Germline values: CDR1 SGHNT, CDR2 YYREEE (reference sequence). The CDR3 is made up of 16 amino acids. Trimming cost V 4 bases and J 2 bases; bases outside gene matches: 10.

The V and J genes are TRBV18 and TRBJ2-6; 7 bases line up with TRBD1. The CDR3 is made up of 16 amino acids. Germline values: CDR1 KGHSH, CDR2 LQKENI. V dropped 5 bases and J dropped 0; count of bases not matched to a gene: 4. The CDR3 reads CASSVTGDSGANVLTF. The CDR3 region has the DNA TGTGCCAGCTCAGTAACAGGGGACTCTGGGGCCAACGTCCTGACTTTC. The whole variable domain, filled in from reference TRBV18 and TRBJ2-6, reads NAGVMQNPRHLVRRRGQEARLRCSPMKGHSHVYWYRQLPEEGLKFMVYLQKENIIDESGMPKERFSAEFPKEGPSILRIQQVVRGDSAAYFCASSVTGDSGANVLTFGAGSRLTVL.

This chain connects TRBV5-1 to TRBJ2-5; 10 positions match TRBD2. The CDR3 sequence is 16 residues long. CDR1 is SGHRS and CDR2 is YFSETQ in the germline V gene. The J segment lost 7 bases and the V segment lost 0 bases, leaving 9 bases of the junction unmatched. The CDR3 DNA is TGCGCCAGCAGCTTGGCCGGAGCGGGAGGGCCTGGGACCCAGTACTTC. Protein sequence: CASSLAGAGGPGTQYF.

The chain joins TRBV28 to TRBJ2-5, with 7 bases matching TRBD1. Trimming removed 2 bases from V and 2 bases from J; junction bases left unmatched: 5. There are 15 residues in the CDR3. Germline V gene lookup returns CDR1 MDHEN and CDR2 SYDVKM. CDR3 in DNA: TGTGCCAGCAGTTTAGGGGACAGAGATCAAGAGACCCAGTACTTC. As protein: CASSLGDRDQETQYF. Full variable domain (rest looked up from reference TRBV28 and TRBJ2-5): DVKVTQSSRYLVKRTGEKVFLECVQDMDHENMFWYRQDPGLGLRLIYFSYDVKMKEKGDIPEGYSVSREKKERFSLILESASTNQTSMYLCASSLGDRDQETQYFGPGTRLLVL.

In the case of this clone: The junction and the germline gene differ at one end; a read error may be behind it. The chain links TRBV7-9 to TRBJ2-3; 8 positions agree with TRBD1. CDR3 length equals 15 residues. Germline lookup yields CDR1 SEHNR and CDR2 FQNEAQ (reference sequence). In DNA, the CDR3 is TGCGCCAGCGATACCCCGGGACAGGGCACAGATACGCAGTATTTT. Encoded protein: CASDTPGQGTDTQYF. The entire variable domain, with the rest obtained from reference TRBV7-9 and TRBJ2-3, is as follows: DTGVSQNPRHKITKRGQNVTFRCDPISEHNRLYWYRQTLGQGPEFLTYFQNEAQLEKSRLLSDRFSAERPKGSFSTLEIQRTEQGDSAMYLCASDTPGQGTDTQYFGPGTRLTVL.

This clone was seen more than once but under ten times. This rearrangement joins TRBV28 to TRBJ2-2, with no clear D. The germline V and J ends were trimmed by 3 bases and 6 bases, with 14 bases remaining between them. Germline loops: CDR1 MDHEN, CDR2 SYDVKM. This CDR3 spans 15 amino acids. The CDR3 coding sequence is TGTGCCAGCAGTTTGCCTTTGGACGGCCCCGGGGAGCTGTTTTTT. Protein: CASSLPLDGPGELFF.

The V and J genes are TRBV6-5 and TRBJ2-7; D is unresolved. Germline values: CDR1 MNHEY, CDR2 SVGAGI. Trimming cost V 4 bases and J 8 bases, with 12 bases left between them. There are 12 residues in the CDR3. CDR3 loop: CASSSGPNQQYF. The CDR3 DNA follows: TGTGCCAGCAGTTCAGGCCCAAACCAGCAGTACTTC.

This clone showed up just once. For the CDR3, the DNA is TGCGCCAGCAGCTTGGACCCAATGGAGACCCAGTACTTC. It specifies CASSLDPMETQYF. The rearrangement joins TRBV5-1 to TRBJ2-5, with D hard to call. CDR1 is SGHRS and CDR2 is YFSETQ in the germline V gene. CDR3 length: 13 amino acids. Trimming removed 0 bases at V and 5 bases at J, with 8 bases between. The full variable domain, rest sourced from reference TRBV5-1 and TRBJ2-5, is KAGVTQTPRYLIKTRGQQVTLSCSPISGHRSVSWYQQTPGQGLQFLFEYFSETQRNKGNFPGRFSGRQFSNSRSEMNVSTLELGDSALYLCASSLDPMETQYFGPGTRLLVL.

The rearrangement joins TRBV13 to TRBJ2-7, with D hard to call. The CDR3 loop spans 15 amino acids. From germline, CDR1 is PRHDT and CDR2 FYEKMQ (reference sequence). Deletions cut 5 bases from V and 2 bases from J, with 16 bases between. The CDR3 sequence is CASSPRGRSTYEQYF. The CDR3 DNA is TGTGCCAGCAGCCCTCGTGGCAGGTCAACCTACGAGCAGTACTTC.

The chain joins TRBV30 to TRBJ1-2; D is uncertain. The V gene's germline CDR1 is GTSNPN and CDR2 SVGIG (reference sequence). This CDR3 has 19 residues. Trimming removed 5 bases from V and 4 bases from J, with 32 bases in between. The DNA for the CDR3 is TGTGCCTGGGAAGATAGAGGACCGAGTCGTTTACCCTTCGTCTATGGCTACACCTTC. This codes for CAWEDRGPSRLPFVYGYTF.

The V call is TRBV7-2, the J call TRBJ2-2; D might be TRBD2 (5 bases). Trimming pared 1 base from V and 6 bases from J, leaving 9 bases between. From germline, CDR1 is SGHTA and CDR2 FQGNSA. CDR3 length equals 14 residues. In DNA, the CDR3 is TGTGCCAGCAGCTTAGAATCCGGGGCCGGGGAGCTGTTTTTT. It is translated as CASSLESGAGELFF.

The V call is TRBV15, the J call TRBJ2-3, with a tentative D call TRBD2 (5 bases). The germline V gene has CDR1 LNHNV and CDR2 YYDKDF (reference sequence). The V end was cut by 3 bases, the J end by 0 bases, with 16 bases between. This CDR3 region has 17 residues. CDR3 DNA sequence: TGTGCCACCAGCAGCTATATCGGGGAGACTAGCACAGATACGCAGTATTTT. Protein: CATSSYIGETSTDTQYF.

This clone was seen more than once but under ten times. The V call is TRBV7-3, the J call TRBJ1-1; 10 nucleotides match TRBD1. The CDR3 loop spans 13 amino acids. Losses at the gene ends were 1 base for V and 10 bases for J; bases not matched to a gene: 3. Germline V gene sequence: CDR1 SGHTA, CDR2 FQGTGA. This CDR3 reads CASSLNRDRGAFF. DNA of the CDR3: TGTGCCAGCAGCTTAAACCGGGACAGGGGAGCTTTCTTT.

V and J are TRBV9 and TRBJ2-1; a possible D gene is TRBD1 (5 bases). V lost 0 bases, J lost 9 bases, and 7 bases lay in between. The CDR3 covers 12 residues. Germline V gives CDR1 SGDLS, CDR2 YYNGEE. The CDR3 protein is CASSVGQGEQFF. DNA of the CDR3: TGTGCCAGCAGCGTAGGGCAGGGTGAGCAGTTCTTC.

The rearrangement links TRBV30 to TRBJ1-4, with TRBD1 identical over 9 bases. The CDR3 runs 14 residues. Germline V gene sequence: CDR1 GTSNPN, CDR2 SVGIG (reference sequence). J was trimmed by 7 bases and V by 0 bases; bases with no gene match: 3. CDR3 DNA sequence: TGTGCCTGGAGTGTGGGACAGGGAAGTGAAAAACTGTTTTTT. Its translation is CAWSVGQGSEKLFF.

The chain links TRBV19 to TRBJ2-5; D not certain. The germline V gene encodes CDR1 LNHDA and CDR2 SQIVND (reference sequence). The V gene lost 5 bases and the J gene lost 5 bases, with 15 bases spanning the gap. The CDR3 extends over 14 amino acids. The CDR3 spells CASSFRTGSETQYF. CDR3 DNA sequence: TGTGCCAGTAGTTTCAGGACCGGTAGCGAGACCCAGTACTTC.

This chain connects TRBV13 to TRBJ2-1, with 9 positions matching TRBD2. The CDR3 runs to 14 residues. The J segment lost 4 bases and the V segment lost 7 bases, leaving 5 bases of the junction unmatched. Looked up from germline, CDR1 is PRHDT and CDR2 is FYEKMQ (reference sequence). The CDR3 region has the DNA TGTGCCAGCACTCAGACTAGCGGTTACAATGAGCAGTTCTTC. It specifies CASTQTSGYNEQFF.